The 23 T cell receptor beta chains in this list originate from one sample, sequenced in a study of cytomegalovirus exposure and HLA in healthy donors. Primers included in the PCR were 60 Vbeta and 13 Jbeta primers. Sequencing was performed with immunoSEQ multiplex PCR; in TCRdb, only in-frame clones are kept and a portion is missing. The sample table sets out under 200,000 clones. The sample comprised PBMCs. All receptors derive from a man aged 25 to 40 in good health and CMV-seronegative.

The gene calls are TRBV19 and TRBJ1-2, with TRBD1 matching 7 bases. After removal of 5 bases from V and 5 bases from J, the junction contained 11 bases not matched to a gene. The CDR3 is 15 amino acids. Germline V gives CDR1 LNHDA, CDR2 SQIVND (reference sequence). This chain's CDR3 is CASSLRTGSEYGYTF. The CDR3 DNA follows: TGTGCCAGTAGTTTAAGGACAGGTTCCGAATATGGCTACACCTTC.

This chain joins TRBV5-4 and TRBJ2-7; 13 bases map to TRBD2. The ends lost 4 bases at V and 7 bases at J; junction bases unmatched: 17. The CDR3 contains 18 residues. Germline CDR1 reads SGHNT; CDR2 reads YYREEE (reference sequence). CDR3 amino acids: CASSPRLGLAGEKGEQYF. In DNA form, the CDR3 reads TGTGCCAGCAGCCCCCGACTAGGACTAGCGGGAGAGAAGGGGGAGCAGTACTTC.

This chain uses TRBV6-1 with TRBJ1-1, with 9 bases that match TRBD1. The germline gives CDR1 MNHNS, CDR2 SASEGT. The CDR3 loop spans 13 amino acids. V was pared by 7 bases and J by 4 bases, with 4 bases of the junction left unmatched. The DNA for the CDR3 is TGTGCCAGCAACAAGGACAGGGGCACTGAAGCTTTCTTT. Translation: CASNKDRGTEAFF.

V usage is TRBV7-9 and J usage is TRBJ2-7; TRBD1 aligns across 9 bases. The trim removed 1 base at V and 5 bases at J, leaving 9 bases unmatched. This CDR3 is built from 16 residues. CDR1 and CDR2 (germline): SEHNR, FQNEAQ (reference sequence). CDR3 DNA: TGTGCCAGCAGCTTAGTTTCGTGGGACAGGGACCACGAGCAGTACTTC. This translates into CASSLVSWDRDHEQYF.

The chain combines TRBV9 with TRBJ1-2; 8 nucleotides line up with TRBD1. The V and J ends lost 1 base and 7 bases, in that order; junction bases with no gene match: 9. CDR1 and CDR2 (germline): SGDLS, YYNGEE. The CDR3 contains 15 residues. In DNA form, the CDR3 reads TGTGCCAGCAGCGTATCGACAGGGGATGGTGGTGGCTACACCTTC. Translated, it gives CASSVSTGDGGGYTF.

The rearrangement uses TRBV5-1 and TRBJ1-3; D not certain. This CDR3 comprises 15 residues. The germline CDR1 and CDR2 sequences are SGHRS and YFSETQ. V was trimmed by 2 bases and J by 0 bases, leaving 9 bases between them. The CDR3 region has the DNA TGCGCCAGCAGCTTAGCCGGGGACTCTGGAAACACCATATATTTT. Translation gives CASSLAGDSGNTIYF.

The rearrangement links TRBV18 to TRBJ1-5; maybe TRBD1 (6 bases). The germline gives CDR1 KGHSH, CDR2 LQKENI. The V end was cut by 3 bases, the J end by 0 bases, with 12 bases between. The CDR3 sequence is 16 residues long. CDR3 region: CASSPRQAYSNQPQHF. The CDR3 DNA reads TGTGCCAGCTCACCGAGACAGGCGTATAGCAATCAGCCCCAGCATTTT.

The chain couples TRBV30 to TRBJ1-5; 9 bases are shared with TRBD1. Trimming cost V 2 bases and J 2 bases; bases outside gene matches: 7. CDR1 and CDR2 (germline): GTSNPN, SVGIG (reference sequence). The CDR3 sequence is 16 residues long. The CDR3 coding sequence is TGTGCCTGGAGTCCCACCCGACAGGGGGGCAATCAGCCCCAGCATTTT. This encodes CAWSPTRQGGNQPQHF.

The DNA of the CDR3 is TGTGCCAGCAGGACTAGCGGGGGGGCGGATACGCAGTATTTT. It specifies CASRTSGGADTQYF. V and J are TRBV25-1 and TRBJ2-3, with TRBD2 matching 14 bases. Germline CDR1 is MGHDK and CDR2 is SYGVNS. After removal of 6 bases from V and 6 bases from J, the junction contained 2 bases not matched to a gene. The CDR3 is 14 amino acids.

In the case of this clone: This sample includes further DNA sequences coding for the same CDR3. The rearrangement joins TRBV27 to TRBJ1-3, with D perhaps matching TRBD1 (5 bases). Trimming removed 0 bases at V and 4 bases at J, with 10 bases between. The CDR3 spans 15 residues. Per the germline V gene, CDR1 is MNHEY and CDR2 is SMNVEV (reference sequence). CDR3 loop: CASSLSGGAGNTIYF. Here the CDR3 DNA reads TGTGCCAGCAGTTTATCGGGGGGTGCGGGAAACACCATATATTTT.

The chain is built from TRBV6-6 and TRBJ2-7; 7 positions match TRBD2. Trimming removed 2 bases from V and 4 bases from J; junction bases left unmatched: 11. Germline CDR1 MNHNY, CDR2 SVGAGI (reference sequence). The CDR3 totals 16 residues. The CDR3 nucleotides read TGTGCCAGCAGTTACCTTCTGACGGGAGGCCATTACGAGCAGTACTTC. It encodes CASSYLLTGGHYEQYF.

The genes are TRBV30 and TRBJ2-3, with 10 bases aligning to TRBD2. Trimming took 3 bases from V and 1 from J; bases not matched to a gene: 1. Per the germline V gene, CDR1 is GTSNPN and CDR2 is SVGIG (reference sequence). The CDR3 contains 14 residues. The CDR3 reads CAWRTSGGTDTQYF. DNA of the CDR3: TGTGCCTGGAGAACTAGCGGGGGCACAGATACGCAGTATTTT.

This chain uses TRBV11-2 with TRBJ2-1, with TRBD1 matching 7 bases. CDR3 length: 14 amino acids. The germline V gene encodes CDR1 SGHAT and CDR2 FQNNGV. The J segment lost 7 bases and the V segment lost 0 bases, leaving 3 bases of the junction unmatched. CDR3 residues: CASSLDQGVNEQFF. Here the CDR3 DNA reads TGTGCCAGCAGCTTAGATCAGGGGGTTAATGAGCAGTTCTTC.

This chain joins TRBV7-8 and TRBJ2-3; TRBD2 aligns across 9 bases. Per germline, CDR1 SGHVS and CDR2 FQNEAQ. The V and J ends lost 4 bases and 1 base, in that order; junction bases with no gene match: 9. The CDR3 sequence is 17 residues long. The CDR3 DNA sequence: TGTGCCAGCAGCTACCAAGGGGGCGGGAGGGGCACAGATACGCAGTATTTT. Translating it yields CASSYQGGGRGTDTQYF.

This chain connects TRBV2 to TRBJ2-3; TRBD1 aligns across 8 bases. CDR1 and CDR2 from the germline V gene are SNHLY and FYNNEI. CDR3 length: 14 residues. Losses at the gene ends were 5 bases for V and 3 bases for J; bases not matched to a gene: 4. Here the CDR3 DNA reads TGTGCCAGCAGTTGGGGACAGGAGACAGATACGCAGTATTTT. Protein sequence: CASSWGQETDTQYF. Complete variable domain (other parts from reference TRBV2 and TRBJ2-3): EPEVTQTPSHQVTQMGQEVILRCVPISNHLYFYWYRQILGQKVEFLVSFYNNEISEKSEIFDDQFSVERPDGSNFTLKIRSTKLEDSAMYFCASSWGQETDTQYFGPGTRLTVL.

The genes are TRBV7-9 and TRBJ2-3; weak D call: TRBD2 (6 bases). The V and J ends lost 2 bases and 0 bases respectively, with 12 bases between them. Germline loops: CDR1 SEHNR, CDR2 FQNEAQ (reference sequence). This CDR3 contains 16 residues. The CDR3 sequence: CASSLWAGSSTDTQYF. CDR3 bases: TGTGCCAGCAGCTTATGGGCGGGGTCAAGCACAGATACGCAGTATTTT.

The chain is built from TRBV30 and TRBJ1-2; no reliable D call. Trimming pared 0 bases from V and 4 bases from J, leaving 9 bases between. Germline lookup yields CDR1 GTSNPN and CDR2 SVGIG (reference sequence). The length of the CDR3 is 13 residues. CDR3 in amino acids: CAWSVPLIYGYTF. The CDR3 coding sequence is TGTGCCTGGAGTGTACCCCTAATCTATGGCTACACCTTC.

V is TRBV7-9 and J is TRBJ1-1, with TRBD1 matching over 8 bases. The CDR3 is 14 amino acids. Germline CDR1 SEHNR, CDR2 FQNEAQ (reference sequence). J was trimmed by 8 bases and V by 5 bases; bases with no gene match: 10. CDR3 coding DNA: TGTGCCAGCAGCCGAAATTGGGGACAGGAGGAAGCTTTCTTT. Residues: CASSRNWGQEEAFF.

V and J are TRBV30 and TRBJ2-4; D gene unclear. Germline CDR1 is GTSNPN and CDR2 is SVGIG (reference sequence). V was cut by 0 bases and J by 9 bases, with 9 bases left in between. The CDR3 contains 12 residues. The CDR3, as DNA: TGTGCCTGGAGTGTCCAAGAGCTCATTCAGTACTTC. Translation: CAWSVQELIQYF. The variable domain in full, completed from reference TRBV30 and TRBJ2-4, reads SQTIHQWPATLVQPVGSPLSLECTVEGTSNPNLYWYRQAAGRGLQLLFYSVGIGQISSEVPQNLSASRPQDRQFILSSKKLLLSDSGFYLCAWSVQELIQYFGAGTRLSVL.

V is TRBV5-6 and J is TRBJ2-7; TRBD1 aligns across 7 bases. The V segment lost 0 bases and the J segment 6 bases; nucleotides outside the gene matches: 15. The CDR3 consists of 17 residues. Germline CDR1 reads SGHDT; CDR2 reads YYEEEE. CDR3 coding DNA: TGTGCCAGCAGCTTGGGGGCGCGGCAGGGGGTCCTCGGCGAGCAGTACTTC. It is translated as CASSLGARQGVLGEQYF.

The chain employs TRBV7-2 and TRBJ1-6; D is perhaps TRBD1 (6 bases). V gave up 6 bases and J gave up 2 bases, with 17 bases separating them. The CDR3 is 17 amino acids. CDR1 SGHTA and CDR2 FQGNSA come from the germline V gene. CDR3 residues: CASSLPRGGAYNSPLHF. The CDR3 nucleotides are TGTGCCAGCAGTCTCCCGCGAGGGGGGGCCTATAATTCACCCCTCCACTTT.

The chain combines TRBV14 with TRBJ2-1; D is possibly TRBD1 (7 bases). The CDR3 has 13 amino acids. Germline values: CDR1 SGHDN, CDR2 FVKESK. The ends were cut back, 5 bases at V and 10 bases at J, with 15 bases in the middle. The CDR3 loop reads CASSRRDRLEQFF. The CDR3 DNA follows: TGTGCCAGCAGCAGGCGGGACAGACTAGAGCAGTTCTTC.

CDR3 bases: TGTGCCAGCAGTATCGGACTAGCGGGAGGGCCGGGATACAATGAGCAGTTCTTC. It yields the protein CASSIGLAGGPGYNEQFF. J is TRBJ2-1 and V is TRBV6-4; TRBD2 aligns across 15 bases. Trimming removed 5 bases from V and 4 bases from J; junction bases left unmatched: 9. The CDR3 contains 18 residues. Germline V gene sequence: CDR1 MRHNA, CDR2 SNTAGT.